The rows below give T cell receptor beta chains drawn from one sample of a study of shared clonotypes between healthy human individuals. Only in-frame clones appear in the TCRdb table, and some are missing; sequencing was by immunoSEQ multiplex PCR. The data contain 600,000 to 750,000 clones, 55% to 75% of them singletons. Sequenced input: memory CD4+ T cells sorted from blood. All receptors come from a woman aged 25 to 39 in good health. Both conserved end residues are part of each CDR3. A D gene is named only where the DNA matches it firmly. Rows give clone size only sometimes, using once, few, many, or a class for an expanded clone.

v_call: TRBV18
d_call: TRBD2
clone_size: NA
j_call: TRBJ2-1
cdr3_nt: TGTGCCAGCTCACCTGCGGGGGACTCCTACAATGAGCAGTTCTTC
cdr3_aa: CASSPAGDSYNEQFF

v_call: TRBV5-1
d_call: NA
clone_size: NA
j_call: TRBJ1-1
cdr3_nt: TGCGCCAGCAGCTTTGTCAATCCAGACGAGAACACTGAAGCTTTCTTT
cdr3_aa: CASSFVNPDENTEAFF

v_call: TRBV4-1
d_call: NA
clone_size: NA
j_call: TRBJ2-1
cdr3_nt: TGCGCCAGCAGCCAAAAGACCCTCGGACAGACCCTCAATGAGCAGTTCTTC
cdr3_aa: CASSQKTLGQTLNEQFF

v_call: TRBV5-1
d_call: TRBD1
clone_size: NA
j_call: TRBJ2-7
cdr3_nt: TGCGCCAGCAGCACAAGACAGGGCTACGAGCAGTACTTC
cdr3_aa: CASSTRQGYEQYF

v_call: TRBV19
d_call: TRBD1
clone_size: NA
j_call: TRBJ1-2
cdr3_nt: TGTGCCAGTAATAGACAGGGGGCGGACTATGGCTACACCTTC
cdr3_aa: CASNRQGADYGYTF

v_call: TRBV5-1
d_call: TRBD1
clone_size: NA
j_call: TRBJ2-1
cdr3_nt: TGCGCCAGTACAGGGGACGGACACAATGAGCAGTTCTTC
cdr3_aa: CASTGDGHNEQFF

v_call: TRBV28
d_call: TRBD2
clone_size: NA
j_call: TRBJ2-2
cdr3_nt: TGTGCCAGCAGTTCCCCTGCGGGAGGGCCCACCGGGGAGCTGTTTTTT
cdr3_aa: CASSSPAGGPTGELFF

v_call: TRBV28
d_call: NA
clone_size: NA
j_call: TRBJ1-2
cdr3_nt: TGTGCCAGCAGTTTGGCCGTGGGGTCGGGACGTGGCTACACCTTC
cdr3_aa: CASSLAVGSGRGYTF

v_call: TRBV18
d_call: NA
clone_size: NA
j_call: TRBJ1-2
cdr3_nt: TGTGCCAGCTCACCACCGATGGAGGGGGTACGAGGAGGCTACACCTTC
cdr3_aa: CASSPPMEGVRGGYTF

v_call: TRBV19
d_call: TRBD2
clone_size: NA
j_call: TRBJ2-5
cdr3_nt: TGTGCCAGTAGTATAGTCCCGGGAGGGGAGACCCAGTACTTC
cdr3_aa: CASSIVPGGETQYF

v_call: TRBV19
d_call: NA
clone_size: NA
j_call: TRBJ2-1
cdr3_nt: TGTGCCAGTAGTATAGGGGAGGGGGGAGGCTACAATGAGCAGTTCTTC
cdr3_aa: CASSIGEGGGYNEQFF

v_call: TRBV7-2
d_call: NA
clone_size: NA
j_call: TRBJ2-7
cdr3_nt: TGTGCCAGCAGCTTCCAATTGACGACGGATACCTACGAGCAGTACTTC
cdr3_aa: CASSFQLTTDTYEQYF

v_call: TRBV7-8
d_call: TRBD2
clone_size: NA
j_call: TRBJ2-5
cdr3_nt: TGTGCCAGCAGCTCCTACCAGGGACTAGCGGGAGGGGTCCAAGAGACCCAGTACTTC
cdr3_aa: CASSSYQGLAGGVQETQYF

v_call: TRBV19
d_call: NA
clone_size: NA
j_call: TRBJ2-7
cdr3_nt: TGTGCCAGTAGTATGGTACCTTACGAGCAGTACTTC
cdr3_aa: CASSMVPYEQYF

v_call: TRBV6-6
d_call: TRBD1
clone_size: NA
j_call: TRBJ2-5
cdr3_nt: TGTGCCAGCAGTTTCCGGGACAGAAAAGAGACCCAGTACTTC
cdr3_aa: CASSFRDRKETQYF

v_call: TRBV2
d_call: NA
clone_size: NA
j_call: TRBJ2-7
cdr3_nt: TGTGCCAGCAGTCGGACAGACTCCTACGAGCAGTACTTC
cdr3_aa: CASSRTDSYEQYF

v_call: TRBV6-5
d_call: NA
clone_size: NA
j_call: TRBJ1-4
cdr3_nt: TGTGCCAGCAGCCCCAAATTAGCTAATGAAAAACTGTTTTTT
cdr3_aa: CASSPKLANEKLFF

v_call: TRBV28
d_call: NA
clone_size: NA
j_call: TRBJ1-4
cdr3_nt: TGTGCCAGCAGGCCCGACAGTTCAAGAAATGAAAAACTGTTTTTT
cdr3_aa: CASRPDSSRNEKLFF

v_call: TRBV19
d_call: NA
clone_size: NA
j_call: TRBJ2-3
cdr3_nt: TGTGCCAGTAGTATTAGGGGAGCCAGCACAGATACGCAGTATTTT
cdr3_aa: CASSIRGASTDTQYF

v_call: TRBV7-8
d_call: TRBD2
clone_size: NA
j_call: TRBJ2-1
cdr3_nt: TGTGCCAGCAGCTTAGCCGCGGGAGCCCACAATGAGCAGTTCTTC
cdr3_aa: CASSLAAGAHNEQFF

v_call: TRBV30
d_call: NA
clone_size: NA
j_call: TRBJ2-7
cdr3_nt: TGTGCCTGGAGTAGGGGGGGGAGCTTAGAGCAGTACTTC
cdr3_aa: CAWSRGGSLEQYF

v_call: TRBV28
d_call: NA
clone_size: NA
j_call: TRBJ2-3
cdr3_nt: TGTGCCAGCAACCGCGCGGGGACAGATACGCAGTATTTT
cdr3_aa: CASNRAGTDTQYF

v_call: TRBV28
d_call: NA
clone_size: NA
j_call: TRBJ2-6
cdr3_nt: TGTGCCAGCCTGTCCGGGAGTGGGGCCAACGTCCTGACTTTC
cdr3_aa: CASLSGSGANVLTF

v_call: TRBV10-2
d_call: NA
clone_size: once
j_call: TRBJ2-7
cdr3_nt: TGCGCCAGCAGGGAAGAACTAGCAGCCCACGAGCAGTACTTC
cdr3_aa: CASREELAAHEQYF

v_call: TRBV7-2
d_call: TRBD1
clone_size: NA
j_call: TRBJ2-3
cdr3_nt: TGTGCCAGCAGCTTGTCGACAGGGAGCACAGATACGCAGTATTTT
cdr3_aa: CASSLSTGSTDTQYF

v_call: TRBV2
d_call: NA
clone_size: NA
j_call: TRBJ2-7
cdr3_nt: TGTGCCAGCAGTGAAGGACAGCCAGTGTCCTACGAGCAGTACTTC
cdr3_aa: CASSEGQPVSYEQYF

v_call: TRBV5-1
d_call: NA
clone_size: NA
j_call: TRBJ2-6
cdr3_nt: TGCGCCAGCAGTACAGGGTCAGGGGCCAACGTCCTGACTTTC
cdr3_aa: CASSTGSGANVLTF

v_call: TRBV5-1
d_call: TRBD1
clone_size: once
j_call: TRBJ1-1
cdr3_nt: TGCGCCAGCAGCGCGGGGGGACAGGGGCCCTGGAACACTGAAGCTTTCTTT
cdr3_aa: CASSAGGQGPWNTEAFF

v_call: TRBV4-2
d_call: TRBD2
clone_size: NA
j_call: TRBJ2-1
cdr3_nt: TGTGCCAGCAGCCAAGATTCCCGGGAGGGCGATGAGCAGTTCTTC
cdr3_aa: CASSQDSREGDEQFF

v_call: TRBV10-2
d_call: NA
clone_size: few
j_call: TRBJ1-5
cdr3_nt: TGCGCCAGCAGTGATTTAGGCGCCGGGTCAAATCAGCCCCAGCATTTT
cdr3_aa: CASSDLGAGSNQPQHF

v_call: TRBV18
d_call: NA
clone_size: NA
j_call: TRBJ2-3
cdr3_nt: TGTGCCAGCTCACCCGCCATCGAGGGGGATACGCAGTATTTT
cdr3_aa: CASSPAIEGDTQYF

v_call: TRBV20-1
d_call: NA
clone_size: NA
j_call: TRBJ2-3
cdr3_nt: TGCAGTGCTAAACGGACAGATACGCAGTATTTT
cdr3_aa: CSAKRTDTQYF

v_call: TRBV10-1
d_call: NA
clone_size: NA
j_call: TRBJ1-5
cdr3_nt: TGCGCCAGCAGTGAGTCCTGGGGGACCCAGACGTTGGATCAGCCCCAGCATTTT
cdr3_aa: CASSESWGTQTLDQPQHF

v_call: TRBV10-3
d_call: TRBD1
clone_size: few
j_call: TRBJ2-7
cdr3_nt: TGTGCCATCAGGGGGACAGGGGTTACGATGCAGTACTTC
cdr3_aa: CAIRGTGVTMQYF

v_call: TRBV5-1
d_call: TRBD2
clone_size: NA
j_call: TRBJ2-7
cdr3_nt: TGCGCCAGCAGCGGCTCCGCCGGGGGGTGGAACGAGCAGTACTTC
cdr3_aa: CASSGSAGGWNEQYF

v_call: TRBV11-3
d_call: TRBD1
clone_size: NA
j_call: TRBJ1-1
cdr3_nt: TGTGCCAGCAGCTTAGGGACAGGGGAAATGAACACTGAAGCTTTCTTT
cdr3_aa: CASSLGTGEMNTEAFF

v_call: TRBV5-8
d_call: NA
clone_size: NA
j_call: TRBJ1-5
cdr3_nt: TGTGCCAGCAGCCCAGGAAGGTGGGGCGTCGATAACTTTCAGCCCCAGCATTTT
cdr3_aa: CASSPGRWGVDNFQPQHF

v_call: TRBV5-1
d_call: TRBD2
clone_size: NA
j_call: TRBJ2-4
cdr3_nt: TGCGCCAGCAGCTTGGCCGGGACTAGTCTAGCCAAAAACATTCAGTACTTC
cdr3_aa: CASSLAGTSLAKNIQYF